This T cell receptor (beta chain) came from a study of blood T cell repertoires in COVID-19. For the study at large: Collection of acute and convalescent COVID-19 samples took place in the United States, Italy and Spain. Sample material is recorded as cDNA or gDNA derived from T cells, B-cell-depleted T cells, or PBMCs.

Authors' methods: Scientists estimated how many nucleated cells there were by amplifying reference gene primers. This table comes from immunoSEQ multiplex PCR, and its TCRdb copy is limited to in-frame clones, with some not included. D and trimming come from the DNA, and the V and J calls and clone size come from that table. This sample has fewer than 150,000 clones; more than 65% occur once, and the top ten carry 1.5% to 1.7%. J was trimmed by 4 bases and V by 2 bases; bases with no gene match: 4. The CDR3 has 15 residues. Germline V gene lookup returns CDR1 MNHNS and CDR2 SASEGT. The chain is built from TRBV6-1 and TRBJ2-2; 7 nucleotides match TRBD2. Sequenced sample: peripheral blood. This sequence was found in a man aged 50-60 years with acute or convalescent COVID-19. CDR3 nucleotide sequence: TGTGCCAGCAGTGAAAGAGGGGAGGGCACCGGGGAGCTGTTTTTT. It codes for CASSERGEGTGELFF.